This T cell receptor beta chain was sequenced for a study of OX40 agonist ivuxolimab in advanced cancers. Study at large: All patients had ivuxolimab intravenously every 2 weeks at 0.01 to 10 mg/kg. General study points: In a subset of nonresponders, normalized T-cell clonal expansion was also low.

Patients with autoimmune history or systemic immunosuppression were excluded. With baseline, cycle 4 day 1, and cycle 7 day 1 as timepoints, blood was sampled. Only in-frame clones appear in the TCRdb table, and some are missing; sequencing was by immunoSEQ multiplex PCR. The table shows about 93,000 clones, with roughly nine tenths occurring only once. With regard to this clone: Its antigen is still unknown.

The CDR3 runs to 15 residues. Trimming shortened V by 4 bases and J by 1 base, and 16 bases separated the two germline ends. Germline-derived CDR1 and CDR2 are SQVTM and ANQGSEA. The chain recombines TRBV29-1 with TRBJ1-1; possible D gene TRBD1, 5 bases. This clonotype originated in an adult with an advanced solid tumor such as melanoma, head and neck, liver or kidney cancer. The source material was CD4+ or CD8+ T cells sorted from blood, sampled in a trial of the OX40 agonist ivuxolimab. CDR3 in DNA: TGCAGCGTTGGTGGGGACCGAGGGGCGAACACTGAAGCTTTCTTT. Translation: CSVGGDRGANTEAFF.